Listed below are T cell receptor beta chains from one sample, sequenced in a study of Graves' ophthalmopathy and Graves' hyperthyroidism. TCRdb re-called the multiplex PCR reads with MiXCR, one entry per CDR3 protein. The sample yields almost 40,000 distinct CDR3 sequences, around half seen once. The sequencing input was peripheral blood. The receptors were sampled from an adult woman with stable Graves' hyperthyroidism. Both conserved end residues are part of each CDR3. D genes are given only for firm matches. Some rows mark clone size as missing; the rest say once, few, many or name a class of expanded clone.

NA TRBJ1-1 TRBV20-1 NA TGCAGTGCTAGTCAGGGCAGAGGTGAAGCTTTCTTT CSASQGRGEAFF
TRBD2 TRBJ2-7 TRBV6-5 NA TGTGCCAGCAGGAGACTAGCGGGGGCCTACGAGCAGTACTTC CASRRLAGAYEQYF
NA TRBJ1-5 TRBV7-2 NA TGTGCCAGCAGCTTAGGGACCAATCAGCCCCAGCATTTT CASSLGTNQPQHF
NA TRBJ1-1 TRBV29-1 medium-sized TGCAGCGTTGACAGGGGATACACTGAAGCTTTCTTT CSVDRGYTEAFF
NA TRBJ1-3 TRBV20-1 many TGCAGTGCTAGAAGCGACAGTTCCTTCTCTGGAAACACCATATATTTT CSARSDSSFSGNTIYF
TRBD2 TRBJ2-7 TRBV20-1 NA TGCAGTGCCAGGATGACTAGCGGGAGAGGGGGCGAGCAGTACTTC CSARMTSGRGGEQYF
NA TRBJ1-1 TRBV30 many TGTGCCTGGTGGCCCGGAGTAGGACGGACTGAAGCTTTCTTT CAWWPGVGRTEAFF
NA TRBJ1-2 TRBV7-9 NA NA CASSFASSRTEAFFGQGRGYTF
NA TRBJ1-2 TRBV20-1 once TGCAGTGTTTCCTCGTGCTCCACGGACTATGGCTACATCTTC CSVSSCSTDYGYIF
TRBD2 TRBJ2-7 TRBV12-3/TRBV12-4 NA TGTGCCAGCAGGGGGGGGGGCGAGCAGTACTTC CASRGGGEQYF
NA TRBJ1-1 TRBV7-2 NA TGTGCCAGCAGCCAGGGCGGTTGGAACACTGAAGCTTTCTTT CASSQGGWNTEAFF
TRBD1 TRBJ2-7 TRBV29-1 NA TGCAGCGTTGTTGGGGCGAGGGGACAGTACTACGAGCAGTACTTC CSVVGARGQYYEQYF
NA TRBJ2-2 TRBV7-9 NA TGTGCCAGCAGCCGCTTTAGCGGAACGAACACCGGGGAGCTGTTTTTT CASSRFSGTNTGELFF
NA TRBJ2-7 TRBV5-4 many TGTGCCAGCAGCTTGGCCGGGCCCAGCTCCTACGAGCAGTACTTC CASSLAGPSSYEQYF
NA TRBJ1-6 TRBV5-5 NA TGTGCCAGCAGCCAAATAGGGTCGGCCTATAATTCACCCCTCCACTTT CASSQIGSAYNSPLHF
NA TRBJ1-1 TRBV4-1 medium-sized TGCGCCAGCAGCCATGATGCGGGTAACACTGAAGCTTTCTTT CASSHDAGNTEAFF
NA TRBJ1-5 TRBV6-1 many TGTGCCAGCAGGAACACAGCCAAAATCCGGCCCCAGCATTTT CASRNTAKIRPQHF
NA TRBJ2-3 TRBV6-5 many TGTGCCAGCACCCTGAATAGCGGACCTAGGGATACGCAGTATTTT CASTLNSGPRDTQYF
NA TRBJ1-5 TRBV30 many TGTGCCTGGAGTTACGGCCGCCAGCCCCAGCATTTT CAWSYGRQPQHF
NA TRBJ2-7 TRBV30 NA TGTGCCTGGGGACAGGAGCAGTACTTC CAWGQEQYF
TRBD1 TRBJ1-5 TRBV6-1 NA TGTGCCAGCAGTGTTGAGGGACAGTGGCGCAATCAGCCCCAGCATTTT CASSVEGQWRNQPQHF
TRBD2 TRBJ2-5 TRBV5-4 NA TGTGCCAGCAGCTTAACTAGCGGGAGTGGTCAAGAGACCCAGTACTTC CASSLTSGSGQETQYF
NA TRBJ2-5 TRBV20-1 NA TGCAGTGCTAGGGGGGGGACCCAGTACTTC CSARGGTQYF
NA TRBJ1-4 TRBV9 many TGTGCCAGCAGCCCAGGGACCGGGCATGAAAAACTGTTTTTT CASSPGTGHEKLFF
NA TRBJ2-2 TRBV7-8 NA TGTGCCAGCAGCTTATTATCGGGGGAGGCCGCCCGGGAGCTGTTTTTT CASSLLSGEAARELFF
NA TRBJ2-7 TRBV28 many TGTGCCAGCAGTCGGGACCTGACCTACGAGCAGTACTTC CASSRDLTYEQYF
NA TRBJ1-5 TRBV19 many TGTGCCAGTAGTATTTTAGGGGACAATCAGCCCCAGCATTTT CASSILGDNQPQHF
NA TRBJ2-7 TRBV7-3 medium-sized TGTGCCAGCAGTCGGGACCAAACCTACGAGCAGTACTTC CASSRDQTYEQYF
NA TRBJ2-5 TRBV7-9 NA TGTGCCAGCAGCCCAGACAGGCAAGAGACCCAGTACTTC CASSPDRQETQYF
TRBD2 TRBJ2-5 TRBV7-9 NA TGTGCCAGCAGCTCCGGGACTAGCGGGAGGGCAGAGACCCAGTACTTC CASSSGTSGRAETQYF
NA TRBJ1-3 TRBV11-2 few TGTGCCAGCAGCTTAGATTCGGGCAGAGGTGACTATGGCTACACCATATATTTT CASSLDSGRGDYGYTIYF
NA TRBJ2-7 TRBV20-1 many TGCAGTGCTAGAGATCCGGGGACTGCCTCCTACGAGCAGTACTTC CSARDPGTASYEQYF
TRBD1 TRBJ2-6 TRBV20-1 NA TGCAGTGCTAGTACAGGGGTATCTGGGGCCAACGTCCTGACTTTC CSASTGVSGANVLTF
NA TRBJ2-7 TRBV25-1 NA TGTGCCAGCAGCGTCCAAGGGGACACTTACGAGCAGTACTTC CASSVQGDTYEQYF
NA TRBJ2-7 TRBV25-1 once TGTGCCAGCAGTGCACGATTCTACGAGCAGTACTTC CASSARFYEQYF
TRBD1 TRBJ1-5 TRBV29-1 NA TGCAGCGTTGAAGATGGGACAGGGGATGGGCAGCCCCAGCATTTT CSVEDGTGDGQPQHF
TRBD2 TRBJ2-5 TRBV7-9 NA TGTGCCAGCAGCTTGGAAGCGGGAGGGGAGACCCAGTACTTC CASSLEAGGETQYF